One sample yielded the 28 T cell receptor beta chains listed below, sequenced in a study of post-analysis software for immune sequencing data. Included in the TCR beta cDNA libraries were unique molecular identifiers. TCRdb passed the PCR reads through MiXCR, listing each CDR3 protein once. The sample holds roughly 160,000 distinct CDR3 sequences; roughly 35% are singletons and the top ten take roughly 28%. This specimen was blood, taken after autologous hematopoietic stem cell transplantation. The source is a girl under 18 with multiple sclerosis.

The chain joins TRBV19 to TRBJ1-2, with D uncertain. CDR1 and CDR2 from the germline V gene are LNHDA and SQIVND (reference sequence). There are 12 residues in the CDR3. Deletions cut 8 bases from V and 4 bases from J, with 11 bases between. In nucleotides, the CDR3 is TGTGCCAGTCGACGCCGCGGCTATGGCTACACCTTC. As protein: CASRRRGYGYTF.

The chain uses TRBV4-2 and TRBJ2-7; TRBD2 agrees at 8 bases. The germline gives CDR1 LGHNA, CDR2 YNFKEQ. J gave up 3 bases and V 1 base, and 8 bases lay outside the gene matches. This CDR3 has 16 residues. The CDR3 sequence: CASSQGDLAGHYEQYF. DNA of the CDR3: TGTGCCAGCAGCCAAGGTGACCTAGCGGGTCACTACGAGCAGTACTTC.

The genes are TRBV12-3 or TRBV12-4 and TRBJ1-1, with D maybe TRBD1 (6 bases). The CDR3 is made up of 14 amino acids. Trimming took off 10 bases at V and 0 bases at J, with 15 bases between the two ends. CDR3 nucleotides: TGTGCCACTATCCCGGGGGCTTTGAACACTGAAGCTTTCTTT. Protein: CATIPGALNTEAFF.

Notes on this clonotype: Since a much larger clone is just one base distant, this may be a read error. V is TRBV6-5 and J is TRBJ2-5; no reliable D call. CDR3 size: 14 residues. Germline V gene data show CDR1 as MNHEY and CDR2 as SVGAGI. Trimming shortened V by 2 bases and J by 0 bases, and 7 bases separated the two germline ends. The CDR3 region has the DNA TGTGCCAGCAGTTACGCGGTCAACCAAGAGACCCAGTACTTC. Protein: CASSYAVNQETQYF.

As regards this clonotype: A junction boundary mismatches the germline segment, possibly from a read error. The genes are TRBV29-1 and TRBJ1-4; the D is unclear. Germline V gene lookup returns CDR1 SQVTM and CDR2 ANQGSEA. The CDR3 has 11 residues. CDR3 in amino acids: CGVAKGEKLFF. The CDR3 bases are TGCGGCGTTGCCAAGGGTGAAAAACTGTTTTTT. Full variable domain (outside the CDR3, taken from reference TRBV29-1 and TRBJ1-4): SAVISQKPSRDICQRGTSLTIQCQVDSQVTMMFWYRQQPGQSLTLIATANQGSEATYESGFVIDKFPISRPNLTFSTLTVSNMSPEDSSIYLCGVAKGEKLFFGSGTQLSVL.

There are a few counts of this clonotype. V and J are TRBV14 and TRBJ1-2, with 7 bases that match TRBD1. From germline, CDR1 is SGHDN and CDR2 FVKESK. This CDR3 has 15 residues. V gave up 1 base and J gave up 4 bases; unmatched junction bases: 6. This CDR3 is CASSQVPGQIYGYTF. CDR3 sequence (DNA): TGTGCCAGCAGCCAAGTACCGGGACAGATCTATGGCTACACCTTC.

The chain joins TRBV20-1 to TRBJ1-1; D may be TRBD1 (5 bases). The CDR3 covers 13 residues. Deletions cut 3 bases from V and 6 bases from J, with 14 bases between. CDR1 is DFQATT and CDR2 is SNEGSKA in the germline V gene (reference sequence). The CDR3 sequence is CSASKGDWAEAFF. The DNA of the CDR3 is TGCAGTGCTAGCAAAGGGGATTGGGCTGAAGCTTTCTTT.

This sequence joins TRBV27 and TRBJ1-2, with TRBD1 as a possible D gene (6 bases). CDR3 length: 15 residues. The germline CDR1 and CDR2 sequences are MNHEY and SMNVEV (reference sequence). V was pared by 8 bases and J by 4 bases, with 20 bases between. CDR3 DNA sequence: TGTGCCAGCGGGGGGCTAGGGGGGATCCTCTATGGCTACACCTTC. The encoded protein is CASGGLGGILYGYTF.

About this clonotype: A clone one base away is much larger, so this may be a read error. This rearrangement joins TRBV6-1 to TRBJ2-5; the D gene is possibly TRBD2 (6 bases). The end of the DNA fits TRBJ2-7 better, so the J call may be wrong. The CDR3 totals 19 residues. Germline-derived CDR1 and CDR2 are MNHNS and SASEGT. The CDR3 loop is CASTDWGVVEAEGPYEQYF. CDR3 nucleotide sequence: TGTGCCAGCACTGACTGGGGGGTAGTGGAGGCCGAGGGTCCCTACGAGCAGTACTTC.

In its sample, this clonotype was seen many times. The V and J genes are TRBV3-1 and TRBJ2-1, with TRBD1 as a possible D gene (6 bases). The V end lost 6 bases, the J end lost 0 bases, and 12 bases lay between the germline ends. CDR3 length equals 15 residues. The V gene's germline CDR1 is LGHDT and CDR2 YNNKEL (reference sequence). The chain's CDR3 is CASSRTASSYNEQFF. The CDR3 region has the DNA TGTGCCAGCAGTAGGACAGCGAGCTCCTACAATGAGCAGTTCTTC.

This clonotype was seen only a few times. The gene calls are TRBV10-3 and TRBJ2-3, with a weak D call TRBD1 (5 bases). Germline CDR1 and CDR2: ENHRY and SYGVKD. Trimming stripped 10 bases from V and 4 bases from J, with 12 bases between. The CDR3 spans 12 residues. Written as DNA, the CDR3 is TGTGCCAGTGGGGCACCGCCAGATACGCAGTATTTT. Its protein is CASGAPPDTQYF.

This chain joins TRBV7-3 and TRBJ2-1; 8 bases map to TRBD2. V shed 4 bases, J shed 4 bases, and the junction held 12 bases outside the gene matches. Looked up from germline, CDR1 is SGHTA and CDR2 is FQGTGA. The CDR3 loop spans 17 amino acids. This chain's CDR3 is CASSSLGLAGGYNEQFF. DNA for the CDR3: TGTGCCAGCAGCTCACTCGGACTAGCCGGGGGTTACAATGAGCAGTTCTTC.

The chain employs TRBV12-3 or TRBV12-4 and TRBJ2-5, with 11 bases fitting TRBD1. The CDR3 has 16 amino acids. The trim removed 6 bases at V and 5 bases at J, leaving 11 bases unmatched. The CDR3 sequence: CASRDFRDRGRETQYF. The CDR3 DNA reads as TGTGCCAGCAGAGACTTTAGGGACAGGGGGAGGGAGACCCAGTACTTC.

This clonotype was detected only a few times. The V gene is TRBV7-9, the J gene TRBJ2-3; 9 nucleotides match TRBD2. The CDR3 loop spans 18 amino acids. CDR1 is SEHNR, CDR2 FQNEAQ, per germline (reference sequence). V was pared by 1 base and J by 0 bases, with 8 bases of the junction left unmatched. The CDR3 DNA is TGTGCCAGCAGCTTAGGCCCGCTAGCGGGGCTAAGCACAGATACGCAGTATTTT. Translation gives CASSLGPLAGLSTDTQYF.

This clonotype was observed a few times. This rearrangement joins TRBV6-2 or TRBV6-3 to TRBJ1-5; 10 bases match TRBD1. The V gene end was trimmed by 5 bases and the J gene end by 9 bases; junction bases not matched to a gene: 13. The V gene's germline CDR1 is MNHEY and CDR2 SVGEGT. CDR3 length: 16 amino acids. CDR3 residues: CASSLLDRGSPAPQHF. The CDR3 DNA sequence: TGTGCCAGCAGTCTACTGGACAGGGGGTCGCCTGCGCCCCAGCATTTT.

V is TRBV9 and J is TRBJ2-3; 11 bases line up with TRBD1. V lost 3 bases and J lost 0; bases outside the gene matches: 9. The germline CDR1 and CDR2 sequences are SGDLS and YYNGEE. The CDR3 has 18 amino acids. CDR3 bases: TGTGCCAGCAGCGGGGACAGGGGGAGCCCTACAAGCACAGATACGCAGTATTTT. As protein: CASSGDRGSPTSTDTQYF.

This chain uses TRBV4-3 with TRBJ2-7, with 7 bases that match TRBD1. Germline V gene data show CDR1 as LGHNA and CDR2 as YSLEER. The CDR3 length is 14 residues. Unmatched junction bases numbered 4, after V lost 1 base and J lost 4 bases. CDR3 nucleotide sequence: TGCGCCAGCAGCCAAGGAAGGGGGCTTTACGAGCAGTACTTC. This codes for CASSQGRGLYEQYF.

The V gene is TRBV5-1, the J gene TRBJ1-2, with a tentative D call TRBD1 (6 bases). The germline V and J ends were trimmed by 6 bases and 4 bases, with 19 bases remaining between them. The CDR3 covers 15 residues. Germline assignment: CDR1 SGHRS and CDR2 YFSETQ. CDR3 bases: TGCGCCAGCACCGAGTTGGGGGGCGTTGGCTATGGCTACACCTTC. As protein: CASTELGGVGYGYTF. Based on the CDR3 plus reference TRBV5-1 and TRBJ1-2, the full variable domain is KAGVTQTPRYLIKTRGQQVTLSCSPISGHRSVSWYQQTPGQGLQFLFEYFSETQRNKGNFPGRFSGRQFSNSRSEMNVSTLELGDSALYLCASTELGGVGYGYTFGSGTRLTVV.

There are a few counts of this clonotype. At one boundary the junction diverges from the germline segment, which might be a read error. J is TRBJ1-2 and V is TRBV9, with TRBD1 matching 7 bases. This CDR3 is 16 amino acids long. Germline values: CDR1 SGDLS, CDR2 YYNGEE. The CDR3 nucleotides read TGTGCCGGCAGCCCCGGACAGGAGAATTTCAACTATGGCTACACCTTC. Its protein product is CAGSPGQENFNYGYTF.

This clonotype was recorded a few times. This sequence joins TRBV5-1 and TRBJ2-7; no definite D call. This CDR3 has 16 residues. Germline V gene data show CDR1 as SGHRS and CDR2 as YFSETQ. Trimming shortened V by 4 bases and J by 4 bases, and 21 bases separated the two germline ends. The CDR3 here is CASSPAAGSRGYEQYF. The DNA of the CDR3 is TGCGCCAGCAGCCCGGCTGCCGGATCTCGCGGATACGAGCAGTACTTC.

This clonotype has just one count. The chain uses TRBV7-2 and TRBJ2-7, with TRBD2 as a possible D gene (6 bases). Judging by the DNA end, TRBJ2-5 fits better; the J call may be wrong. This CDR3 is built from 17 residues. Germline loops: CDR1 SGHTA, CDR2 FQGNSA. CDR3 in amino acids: CASSPRGRKGMPETQYF. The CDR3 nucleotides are TGTGCCAGCAGCCCCCGAGGGAGGAAGGGAATGCCAGAGACCCAGTACTTC.

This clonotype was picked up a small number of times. The CDR3 nucleotides read TGTGCCAGCTCCACCCCGACATTGGGGGGCGAAAAACTGTTTTTT. As protein: CASSTPTLGGEKLFF. The chain couples TRBV28 to TRBJ1-4, with D tentatively TRBD1 (6 bases). Trimming took 8 bases from V and 8 from J, leaving 21 bases between them. The CDR3 has 15 residues. In germline, CDR1 is MDHEN, CDR2 SYDVKM.

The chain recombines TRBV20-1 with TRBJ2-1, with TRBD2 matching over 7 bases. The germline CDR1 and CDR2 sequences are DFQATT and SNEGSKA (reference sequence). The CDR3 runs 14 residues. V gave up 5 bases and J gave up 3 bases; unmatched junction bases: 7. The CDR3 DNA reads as TGCAGTGCTGGGGGGGTTAGCGGCTACAATGAGCAGTTCTTC. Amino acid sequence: CSAGGVSGYNEQFF.

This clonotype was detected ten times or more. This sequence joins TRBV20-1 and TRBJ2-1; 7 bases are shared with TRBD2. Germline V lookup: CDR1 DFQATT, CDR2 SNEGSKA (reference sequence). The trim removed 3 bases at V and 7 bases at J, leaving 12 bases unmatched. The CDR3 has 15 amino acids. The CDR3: CSASLPSGAGNEQFF. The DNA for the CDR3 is TGCAGTGCTAGCCTCCCGAGCGGGGCCGGGAATGAGCAGTTCTTC.

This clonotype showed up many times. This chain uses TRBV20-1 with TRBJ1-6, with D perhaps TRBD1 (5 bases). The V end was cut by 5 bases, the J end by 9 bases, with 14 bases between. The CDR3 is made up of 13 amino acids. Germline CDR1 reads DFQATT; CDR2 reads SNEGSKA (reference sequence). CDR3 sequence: CSAPGREASPLHF. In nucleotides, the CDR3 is TGCAGTGCTCCAGGGCGCGAAGCTTCACCCCTCCACTTT.

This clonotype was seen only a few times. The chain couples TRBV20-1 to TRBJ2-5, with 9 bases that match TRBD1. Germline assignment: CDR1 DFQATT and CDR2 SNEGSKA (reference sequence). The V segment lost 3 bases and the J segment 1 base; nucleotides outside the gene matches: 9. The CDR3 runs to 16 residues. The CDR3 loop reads CSASNDRDRAQETQYF. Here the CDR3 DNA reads TGCAGTGCTAGCAATGACCGGGACAGGGCCCAAGAGACCCAGTACTTC.

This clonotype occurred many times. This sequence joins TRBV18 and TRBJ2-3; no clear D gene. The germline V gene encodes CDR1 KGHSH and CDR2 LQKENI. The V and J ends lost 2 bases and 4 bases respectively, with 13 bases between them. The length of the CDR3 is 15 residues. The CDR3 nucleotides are TGTGCCAGCTCACCATTTCCGGACGATCCAGATACGCAGTATTTT. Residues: CASSPFPDDPDTQYF.

CDR3 residues: CASSYTGLATDTQYF. The CDR3 nucleotides are TGTGCCAGCAGTTACACGGGACTAGCAACAGATACGCAGTATTTT. The chain has TRBV6-2 or TRBV6-3 and TRBJ2-3, with 9 bases lining up with TRBD2. Germline V gene lookup returns CDR1 MNHEY and CDR2 SVGEGT. With 2 bases clipped from V and 3 bases from J, the junction kept 3 bases outside the gene matches. The CDR3 is 15 residues long.